A selection of T cell receptor beta chains follows, all from one sample in a study of cytomegalovirus exposure and HLA in healthy donors. TCRdb's copy holds only in-frame clones and misses some; the assay was immunoSEQ multiplex PCR. The repertoire table contains around 75,000 clones. Sequencing was done on a sample of PBMCs. The receptors shown here come from a boy aged 10-17 years in good health and CMV-seronegative. CDR3s include the opening cysteine and the closing phenylalanine or tryptophan. A D gene is named only where the DNA matches it firmly.

j_call	v_call	d_call	cdr3_aa	cdr3_nt
TRBJ1-5	TRBV7-2	-	CASSSRVKQPQHF	TGTGCCAGCAGCTCCAGGGTAAAACAGCCCCAGCATTTT
TRBJ1-5	TRBV19	-	CASSIMGGNQPQHF	TGTGCCAGTAGTATTATGGGGGGGAATCAGCCCCAGCATTTT
TRBJ2-7	TRBV5-1	TRBD1	CASSLSGTGTYEQYF	TGCGCCAGCAGCCTATCCGGGACAGGGACCTACGAGCAGTACTTC
TRBJ1-1	TRBV5-6	-	CASRGSGHLNTEAFF	TGTGCCAGCAGGGGTTCGGGACATCTGAACACTGAAGCTTTCTTT
TRBJ1-4	TRBV30	-	CAWSVMGRTGEKLFF	TGTGCCTGGAGTGTAATGGGCCGAACAGGAGAAAAACTGTTTTTT
TRBJ2-7	TRBV5-1	-	CASSLGGTSKYEQYF	TGCGCCAGCAGCTTGGGGGGGACATCCAAGTACGAGCAGTACTTC
TRBJ1-1	TRBV27	TRBD1	CASSLRGTGADTEAFF	TGTGCCAGCAGTTTACGGGGCACAGGGGCGGACACTGAAGCTTTCTTT
TRBJ2-1	TRBV7-6	TRBD2	CASSLVGASGAYNEQFF	TGTGCCAGCAGCTTAGTAGGGGCTAGCGGAGCCTACAATGAGCAGTTCTTC
TRBJ2-1	TRBV29-1	-	CSADFYNEQFF	TGCAGCGCAGACTTTTACAATGAGCAGTTCTTC
TRBJ1-1	TRBV14	-	CASSRIYRNTEAFF	TGTGCCAGCAGCCGGATTTACAGGAACACTGAAGCTTTCTTT
TRBJ2-7	TRBV5-1	-	CASSLVGGYEQYF	TGCGCCAGCAGCTTGGTCGGGGGCTACGAGCAGTACTTC
TRBJ1-2	TRBV5-4	-	CASSLPHAANYGYTF	TGTGCCAGCAGCTTGCCCCATGCAGCTAACTATGGCTACACCTTC
TRBJ2-7	TRBV19	-	CASSIAGTSLGDEQYF	TGTGCCAGTAGTATCGCCGGGACTTCGCTGGGGGACGAGCAGTACTTC
TRBJ1-5	TRBV6-5	-	CASRRAVGQPQHF	TGTGCCAGCCGGCGGGCGGTAGGGCAGCCCCAGCATTTT
TRBJ2-5	TRBV30	-	CAWSLARGPAASQYF	TGTGCCTGGAGTCTTGCCCGAGGCCCTGCAGCGTCCCAGTACTTC
TRBJ1-2	TRBV5-6	TRBD1	CASSLGSRTGRGYTF	TGTGCCAGCAGCTTGGGGTCCCGGACAGGGAGAGGCTACACCTTC
TRBJ2-7	TRBV15	-	CATSRSLGGTDYEQYF	TGTGCCACCAGCAGGAGCCTAGGCGGGACAGACTACGAGCAGTACTTC
TRBJ2-1	TRBV5-1	TRBD2	CASSREGLRNYNEQFF	TGCGCCAGCAGCCGGGAGGGCTTAAGGAACTACAATGAGCAGTTCTTC
TRBJ1-2	TRBV29-1	-	CSAGGGGEYGYTF	TGCAGCGCGGGCGGGGGTGGAGAGTATGGCTACACCTTC
TRBJ1-1	TRBV11-2	-	CASSPGVMNTEAFF	TGTGCCAGCAGCCCCGGGGTGATGAACACTGAAGCTTTCTTT
TRBJ1-1	TRBV27	TRBD1	CASWDRGTEAFF	TGTGCCAGCTGGGACAGGGGCACTGAAGCTTTCTTT
TRBJ2-3	TRBV7-2	TRBD2	CASSPGTSASTDTQYF	TGTGCCAGCAGCCCAGGGACTAGCGCCAGCACAGATACGCAGTATTTT
TRBJ1-4	TRBV19	-	CASSPVANEKLFF	TGTGCCAGTAGTCCGGTGGCTAATGAAAAACTGTTTTTT
TRBJ1-1	TRBV7-2	TRBD1	CASSRRDRGYTEAFF	TGTGCCAGCAGCCGCCGGGACAGGGGTTACACTGAAGCTTTCTTT
TRBJ1-1	TRBV18	-	CASAPPPSRENTEAFF	TGTGCCAGCGCACCACCACCCAGCAGGGAGAACACTGAAGCTTTCTTT
TRBJ2-7	TRBV7-2	TRBD2	CASSYRTSGSIYEQYF	TGTGCCAGCAGCTACCGGACTAGCGGGAGCATCTACGAGCAGTACTTC
TRBJ2-2	TRBV14	-	CASSPLFTGELFF	TGTGCCAGCAGCCCCTTATTCACCGGGGAGCTGTTTTTT
TRBJ1-5	TRBV10-2	-	CASRNLREGQPQHF	TGCGCCAGCAGGAACCTTAGGGAGGGACAGCCCCAGCATTTT
TRBJ1-2	TRBV5-4	TRBD1	CASSDWTGSGYTF	TGTGCCAGCAGCGACTGGACAGGGAGTGGCTACACCTTC
TRBJ2-1	TRBV14	-	CASSQETGRLEQFF	TGTGCCAGCAGCCAAGAAACAGGAAGACTCGAGCAGTTCTTC
TRBJ2-1	TRBV4-1	-	CASSRLPRANEQFF	TGCGCCAGCAGCCGACTACCACGAGCAAATGAGCAGTTCTTC
TRBJ1-1	TRBV29-1	TRBD1	CSVDILGTGGAWGTEAFF	TGCAGCGTTGATATTCTTGGGACAGGGGGCGCTTGGGGCACTGAAGCTTTCTTT
TRBJ1-2	TRBV7-9	-	CASSLDTGPNYGYTF	TGTGCCAGCAGCTTAGATACGGGTCCTAACTATGGCTACACCTTC
TRBJ2-7	TRBV7-2	TRBD1	CASSPGTGYHEQYF	TGTGCCAGCAGCCCCGGGACAGGGTACCACGAGCAGTACTTC
TRBJ1-1	TRBV30	-	CAWSAQANTEAFF	TGTGCCTGGAGTGCACAGGCGAACACTGAAGCTTTCTTT
TRBJ1-1	TRBV30	-	CAWNLGGREAFF	TGTGCCTGGAACCTGGGGGGTCGCGAAGCTTTCTTT
TRBJ2-4	TRBV29-1	TRBD1	CSVRDRGYEANIQYF	TGCAGCGTACGGGACAGGGGGTATGAGGCAAACATTCAGTACTTC
TRBJ1-5	TRBV30	-	CAWSGGVVNQPQHF	TGTGCCTGGAGTGGCGGGGTTGTCAATCAGCCCCAGCATTTT
TRBJ2-1	TRBV29-1	-	CSLPGHRQFF	TGCAGCTTGCCGGGACATCGGCAGTTCTTC
TRBJ1-1	TRBV5-1	TRBD1	CASSLTGTGNTEAFF	TGCGCCAGCAGCTTAACCGGGACAGGGAACACTGAAGCTTTCTTT
TRBJ2-1	TRBV9	TRBD2	CASSVHIASGKYNEQFF	TGTGCCAGCAGCGTACATATAGCGAGCGGGAAGTACAATGAGCAGTTCTTC
TRBJ2-7	TRBV5-1	TRBD2	CASCPLAGGPYEQYF	TGCGCCAGCTGCCCTCTAGCGGGAGGGCCCTACGAGCAGTACTTC
TRBJ1-5	TRBV7-9	TRBD1	CASSPPGTVNQPQHF	TGTGCCAGCAGCCCCCCGGGGACAGTTAATCAGCCCCAGCATTTT
TRBJ2-7	TRBV7-6	-	CASSLGAGSYEQYF	TGTGCCAGCAGCTTAGGAGCAGGAAGCTACGAGCAGTACTTC
TRBJ2-7	TRBV4-1	-	CASSQGVSAYEQYF	TGCGCCAGCAGCCAAGGGGTGAGCGCCTACGAGCAGTACTTC
TRBJ1-2	TRBV30	-	CAWSVPPGDTLNFYGYTF	TGTGCCTGGAGTGTACCGCCCGGCGACACTCTGAATTTCTATGGCTACACCTTC
TRBJ2-4	TRBV5-1	TRBD1	CASSLGGTGNVIQYF	TGCGCCAGCAGCTTGGGCGGGACAGGGAATGTTATTCAGTACTTC
TRBJ2-1	TRBV5-1	TRBD2	CASSFSELGRAGEQFF	TGCGCCAGCAGCTTCTCGGAACTTGGGAGAGCGGGGGAGCAGTTCTTC
TRBJ2-2	TRBV9	TRBD2	CASSVGTSGANTGELFF	TGTGCCAGCAGCGTAGGGACTAGCGGGGCTAACACCGGGGAGCTGTTTTTT
TRBJ2-1	TRBV9	TRBD2	CASSVSSGSDNEQFF	TGTGCCAGCAGCGTTTCTAGCGGGAGCGACAATGAGCAGTTCTTC
TRBJ1-2	TRBV12-5	TRBD1	CASGFDRVNGYTF	TGTGCTAGTGGTTTCGACAGGGTAAATGGCTACACCTTC
TRBJ2-4	TRBV27	TRBD1	CASSLWPGQGKNIQYF	TGTGCCAGCAGTTTATGGCCGGGACAGGGCAAAAACATTCAGTACTTC
TRBJ1-1	TRBV9	TRBD1	CASSRGTGENTEAFF	TGTGCCAGCAGCCGTGGGACAGGGGAGAACACTGAAGCTTTCTTT
TRBJ1-5	TRBV18	-	CASSSGLPIGEPQHF	TGTGCCAGCTCCTCGGGACTACCTATCGGGGAGCCCCAGCATTTT